The clone carrying this TCR beta chain was counted ten times or more. Its specificity is not known. The record originates from a study of human T cells and chemical hapten exposure. Study in general: Patients' scalps got diphenylcyclopropenone weekly throughout the roughly 25-week study.

TCRdb reanalysed the RACE reads using MiXCR and keeps one entry per CDR3 protein. Of some 49,000 distinct CDR3 sequences in the sample, around 9% were seen once. General observations from the study: Patch test score showed a positive correlation with PT1 expanded TCR counts.

Time point described: patch test 1, 2 weeks after DPC sensitization. Treatment here: therapeutic diphenylcyclopropenone sensitization with weekly scalp DPC. Germline-derived CDR1 and CDR2 are MNHNS and SASEGT. The CDR3 contains 13 residues. The ends were cut back, 6 bases at V and 5 bases at J, with 13 bases in the middle. The clonotype was recovered from a woman between 50 and 59 years old with alopecia areata. Some clones in this sample may be carry-over from other donors' samples. Sequenced here: whole blood, sampled in connection with sensitization to the hapten diphenylcyclopropenone (DPC). The chain links TRBV6-1 to TRBJ1-1; D is ambiguous. CDR3: CASRSERRTEAFF. The CDR3 region has the DNA TGTGCCAGCAGGTCGGAACGGCGGACTGAAGCTTTCTTT.